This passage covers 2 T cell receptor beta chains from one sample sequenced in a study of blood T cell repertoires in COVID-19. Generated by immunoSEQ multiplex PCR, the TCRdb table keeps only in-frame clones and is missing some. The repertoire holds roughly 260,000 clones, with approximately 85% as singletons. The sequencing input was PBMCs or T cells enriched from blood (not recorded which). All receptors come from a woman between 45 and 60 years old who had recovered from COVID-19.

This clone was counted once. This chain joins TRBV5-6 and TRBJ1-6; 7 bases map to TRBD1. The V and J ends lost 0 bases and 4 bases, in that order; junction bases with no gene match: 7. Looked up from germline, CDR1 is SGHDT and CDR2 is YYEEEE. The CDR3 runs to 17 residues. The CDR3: CASSLERTGPYNSPLHF. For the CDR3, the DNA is TGTGCCAGCAGCTTGGAGAGGACAGGCCCATATAATTCACCCCTCCACTTT. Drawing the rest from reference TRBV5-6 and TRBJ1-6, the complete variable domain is DAGVTQSPTHLIKTRGQQVTLRCSPKSGHDTVSWYQQALGQGPQFIFQYYEEEERQRGNFPDRFSGHQFPNYSSELNVNALLLGDSALYLCASSLERTGPYNSPLHFGNGTRLTVT.

This chain's CDR3 is CASSQRYGRGDTQYF. CDR3 sequence (DNA): TGTGCCAGCAGCCAGAGGTACGGGAGAGGGGATACGCAGTATTTT. The V and J genes are TRBV3-1 (or the pseudogene TRBV3-2) and TRBJ2-3; possible D gene TRBD2, 6 bases. The length of the CDR3 is 15 residues. CDR1 and CDR2 from the germline V gene are LGHDT and YNNKEL (reference sequence). V was pared by 3 bases and J by 6 bases, with 16 bases between.